A selection of T cell receptor beta chains follows, all from one sample in a study of T cells after yellow fever vaccination. MiXCR, applied by TCRdb to the 5' RACE reads, yields one record per CDR3 protein. The sample shows 600,000 to 750,000 distinct CDR3 sequences, about 12% of them seen only once. Material: PBMCs, obtained on the day of the yellow fever booster vaccination. All receptors derive from a young man who received the YFV17D yellow fever vaccine. The CDR3 runs from the conserved cysteine through the conserved F or W. The D gene is left open where the match is weak. Clone size is stated in some rows and not others, as once, few, many or a class when expanded.

J: TRBJ2-5; size: -; V: TRBV13; D: TRBD2; DNA: TGTGCCACTTCCCCAAGCGGGGGTCAAGAGACCCAGTACTTC; CDR3: CATSPSGGQETQYF
J: TRBJ2-7; size: few; V: TRBV10-1; D: -; DNA: TGCGCCAGCAGTGAGAATTTGTCTGACGAGCAGTACTTC; CDR3: CASSENLSDEQYF
J: TRBJ2-2; size: few; V: TRBV10-3; D: -; DNA: TGTGCCATCAGTGAGTCCACCCGCGTTGGCGGGGAGCTGTTTTTT; CDR3: CAISESTRVGGELFF
J: TRBJ2-3; size: few; V: TRBV4-3; D: TRBD2; DNA: TGCGCCAGCAGCCAAGTAGCTTCGGGGGGAGATACGCAGTATTTT; CDR3: CASSQVASGGDTQYF
J: TRBJ2-5; size: many; V: TRBV11-2; D: -; DNA: TGTGCCAGCAGCATGGGAGCGGCGGGGTCTGCGGAGACCCAGTACTTC; CDR3: CASSMGAAGSAETQYF
J: TRBJ2-3; size: -; V: TRBV18; D: -; DNA: TGTGCCAGCTCACCACGCGGAGGCGGGTCCGGGGATACGCAGTATTTT; CDR3: CASSPRGGGSGDTQYF
J: TRBJ1-1; size: few; V: TRBV20-1; D: TRBD1; DNA: TGCAGTGCCGACCTTCGGACAGGGTGGACTGAAGCTTTCTTT; CDR3: CSADLRTGWTEAFF
J: TRBJ1-5; size: few; V: TRBV6-5; D: -; DNA: TGTGCCAGCAGTTGGTCCAGTAATCAGCCCCAGCATTTT; CDR3: CASSWSSNQPQHF
J: TRBJ2-5; size: -; V: TRBV5-1; D: -; DNA: TGCGCCAGCAGCTTGGAACTAGCCCAAGAGACCCAGTACTTC; CDR3: CASSLELAQETQYF
J: TRBJ2-7; size: few; V: TRBV7-9; D: TRBD1; DNA: TGTGCCGTAAGATTGTCGAGGACAGGCACCTACGAGCAGTACTTC; CDR3: CAVRLSRTGTYEQYF
J: TRBJ2-6; size: few; V: TRBV7-3; D: -; DNA: TGTGCCAGCAGCGTAAACTCTGGGGCCAACGTCCTGACTTTC; CDR3: CASSVNSGANVLTF
J: TRBJ2-5; size: -; V: TRBV4-3; D: TRBD2; DNA: TGCGCCAGCAGCCAAGAGCCCCCAAGGGGAGGGGTAGAGACCCAGTACTTC; CDR3: CASSQEPPRGGVETQYF
J: TRBJ1-5; size: -; V: TRBV6-1; D: TRBD1; DNA: TGTGCCAGCACTCGGGACAGGGGGCGGCAGCCCCAGCATTTT; CDR3: CASTRDRGRQPQHF
J: TRBJ2-7; size: -; V: TRBV15; D: TRBD1; DNA: TGTGCCACCAGCAGAGTCGCCCGGACAGGGCCCGAGCAGTACTTC; CDR3: CATSRVARTGPEQYF
J: TRBJ2-2; size: -; V: TRBV7-2; D: TRBD1; DNA: TGTGCCAGCAGCCCAACCCGGGACAGGTCCGGGGGGGAGCTGTTTTTT; CDR3: CASSPTRDRSGGELFF
J: TRBJ2-5; size: many; V: TRBV29-1; D: -; DNA: TGCAGCGCCCCGACACAAAATCAAGAGACCCAGTACTTC; CDR3: CSAPTQNQETQYF
J: TRBJ2-5; size: -; V: TRBV3-1; D: TRBD2; DNA: TGTGCCACCAGCCGGACGCCAAAAGCGGGAGGGTACCAAGAGACCCAGTACTTC; CDR3: CATSRTPKAGGYQETQYF
J: TRBJ1-4; size: few; V: TRBV12-3/TRBV12-4; D: -; DNA: TGTGCCAGCCGACGCGGACAGACAACTAATGAAAAACTGTTTTTT; CDR3: CASRRGQTTNEKLFF
J: TRBJ2-3; size: few; V: TRBV7-6; D: -; DNA: TGTGCCAGCAGACCGGGACACACCTCCAAGCTTCTCCGAGATACGCAGTATTTT; CDR3: CASRPGHTSKLLRDTQYF
J: TRBJ2-7; size: few; V: TRBV2; D: TRBD1; DNA: TGTGCCAGCAGTGGACAGGGGGGCTACGAGCAGTACTTC; CDR3: CASSGQGGYEQYF
J: TRBJ2-5; size: -; V: TRBV19; D: -; DNA: TGTGCCAGTAGTAGGGGCCCGGACGAGACCCAGTACTTC; CDR3: CASSRGPDETQYF
J: TRBJ2-5; size: few; V: TRBV12-3/TRBV12-4; D: -; DNA: TGTGCCAGCAGTTTGATGGGTAGACAGACCCAGTACTTC; CDR3: CASSLMGRQTQYF